What follows are 8 T cell receptor beta chains derived from one specimen sequenced in a study of blood T cell repertoires in COVID-19. Clones were read by immunoSEQ multiplex PCR, and TCRdb kept only the in-frame ones, dropping some. The data show 300,000 or so clones, with 65% to 85% seen just once and roughly 1.3% held by the top ten. Sequenced material: peripheral blood. The receptors were sampled from a woman between 50 and 59 years old with acute or convalescent COVID-19.

The chain is built from TRBV10-3 and TRBJ2-2; D might be TRBD1 (7 bases). The germline V and J ends were trimmed by 6 bases and 6 bases, with 17 bases remaining between them. The germline gives CDR1 ENHRY, CDR2 SYGVKD. CDR3 length: 15 residues. The CDR3 DNA reads TGTGCCATCAGCCCTCAGGGGGGTAATGCCGGGGAGCTGTTTTTT. Translating it yields CAISPQGGNAGELFF.

This chain links TRBV4-2 with TRBJ2-3; 8 positions match TRBD2. CDR3 size: 17 residues. Germline CDR1 reads LGHNA; CDR2 reads YNFKEQ. Trimming at V came to 3 bases and at J to 0 bases, leaving 8 bases not matched to a gene. This CDR3 is CASSHSGALASTDTQYF. DNA for the CDR3: TGTGCCAGCAGCCATAGCGGGGCACTTGCTAGCACAGATACGCAGTATTTT.

The V call is TRBV9, the J call TRBJ1-2; possibly TRBD1 for D (6 bases). Trimming removed 0 bases from V and 5 bases from J, with 11 bases in between. The CDR3 totals 14 residues. Germline assignment: CDR1 SGDLS and CDR2 YYNGEE. The CDR3 bases are TGTGCCAGCAGCGTAGTACAGGGTTCGTATGGCTACACCTTC. It encodes CASSVVQGSYGYTF.

The chain employs TRBV24-1 and TRBJ1-5; 7 nucleotides align to TRBD1. Looked up from germline, CDR1 is KGHDR and CDR2 is SFDVKD. The trim removed 3 bases at V and 0 bases at J, leaving 4 bases unmatched. CDR3 length equals 16 residues. The CDR3 DNA is TGTGCCACCAGTGATACCCAGGGGGATAGCAATCAGCCCCAGCATTTT. This translates into CATSDTQGDSNQPQHF.

The chain is built from TRBV10-3 and TRBJ2-3, with 7 bases lining up with TRBD2. In germline, CDR1 is ENHRY, CDR2 SYGVKD. The CDR3 is 15 amino acids. J lost 0 bases, V lost 5 bases, and 5 bases had no gene match. The CDR3 reads CAISIAGSSTDTQYF. CDR3 bases: TGTGCCATCAGTATAGCGGGCTCCAGCACAGATACGCAGTATTTT.

A few counts support this clone. The chain uses TRBV9 and TRBJ1-2, with D hard to call. CDR3 length equals 12 residues. The V and J ends lost 7 bases and 2 bases respectively, with 9 bases between them. Per germline, CDR1 SGDLS and CDR2 YYNGEE. The CDR3 is CASAGSNYGYTF. CDR3 nucleotide sequence: TGTGCCAGCGCGGGTTCGAACTATGGCTACACCTTC.

This chain uses TRBV5-1 with TRBJ1-1; D call uncertain. Trimming cost V 1 base and J 3 bases, with 13 bases left between them. This CDR3 comprises 15 residues. Germline CDR1 is SGHRS and CDR2 is YFSETQ. The CDR3 nucleotides are TGCGCCAGCAGCTTGAGGCGCAGCGGGGACACTGAAGCTTTCTTT. Protein product: CASSLRRSGDTEAFF.

The chain joins TRBV27 to TRBJ1-1, with TRBD1 identical over 9 bases. Germline lookup yields CDR1 MNHEY and CDR2 SMNVEV (reference sequence). J was trimmed by 5 bases and V by 5 bases; bases with no gene match: 3. The CDR3 is made up of 13 amino acids. The CDR3 spells CASSLDRGTEAFF. The CDR3 DNA is TGTGCCAGCAGTCTGGACAGGGGAACTGAAGCTTTCTTT.